These T cell receptor beta chains were read from a single sample in a study of T cells in Graves' hyperthyroidism and ophthalmopathy. TCRdb recomputed calls from the multiplex PCR reads with MiXCR, one row per CDR3 protein. The table lists about 560,000 distinct CDR3 sequences, over 15% of them singletons, with approximately 20% in the top ten. Sequenced material: blood. These receptors came from a woman aged 18-35 years with Graves' hyperthyroidism. The CDR3 runs from the conserved cysteine through the conserved F or W. D genes are given only for firm matches. Size tells how often a clone was seen (once, few, many) or the class of an expanded clone, and some rows leave it out.

TRBJ2-7	TRBV3-1	15	many	-	TGTGCCAGCAGCCATTCGACAATCAACTCCTACGAGCAGTACTTC	CASSHSTINSYEQYF
TRBJ2-3	TRBV5-1	14	few	-	TGCGCCAGCAGCCAAGTGGTTCGCACAGATACGCAGTATTTT	CASSQVVRTDTQYF
TRBJ2-1	TRBV28	16	-	-	TGTGCCAGCAATCCCCTCGGGCGGGGATCTAGCCACGAGCAGTTCTTC	CASNPLGRGSSHEQFF
TRBJ2-3	TRBV6-1	13	-	-	TGTGCCAGCAACGAACAGGGTGCAGATACGCAGTATTTT	CASNEQGADTQYF
TRBJ1-4	TRBV7-9	16	-	TRBD1	TGTGCCAGCAGCTCCTTGGAGGGGGCAGATAATGAAAAACTGTTTTTT	CASSSLEGADNEKLFF
TRBJ2-5	TRBV2	16	few	-	TGTGCCAGCAGTGACCTCCGACTGCTAAAACAAGAGACCCAGTACTTC	CASSDLRLLKQETQYF
TRBJ2-7	TRBV7-2	20	many	-	TGTGCCAGCAGCTTAGGGGGTAGGGGTTTTCCCCTAGGTCACGTCTACGAGCAGTACTTC	CASSLGGRGFPLGHVYEQYF
TRBJ2-3	TRBV12-3/TRBV12-4	13	many	-	TGTGCCAGCAGTCCCCTTATCGCAGATACGCAGTATTTT	CASSPLIADTQYF
TRBJ1-3	TRBV2	15	few	TRBD1	TGTGCCAGCAATGAACAGGGGTTTAATGGAAACACCATATATTTT	CASNEQGFNGNTIYF
TRBJ2-7	TRBV5-6	15	many	TRBD2	TGTGCCAGCAGCACTGGACTAGCACTTCCAGACGAGCAGTACTTC	CASSTGLALPDEQYF
TRBJ2-5	TRBV2	15	many	TRBD2	TGTGCCAGCAGTGAAATGCGGGGGGCTCAAGAGACCCAGTACTTC	CASSEMRGAQETQYF
TRBJ2-3	TRBV20-1	15	few	-	TGCAGTGCTAGACGGTTGGATTGGGGCACAGATACGCAGTATTTT	CSARRLDWGTDTQYF
TRBJ2-3	TRBV11-2	14	few	-	TGTGCCAGCAGCTTAGTTAGCGACGGAGATACGCAGTATTTT	CASSLVSDGDTQYF
TRBJ1-2	TRBV5-5	14	few	-	TGTGCCAGCAGTCATCGGACAGCACAAAATGGCTACACCTTC	CASSHRTAQNGYTF
TRBJ2-1	TRBV29-1	14	-	-	TGCAGCGTTGAAGTCCCCTCTCGCTACAATGAGCAGTTCTTC	CSVEVPSRYNEQFF
TRBJ2-3	TRBV20-1	14	many	-	TGCAGTGCTTCCCGGGATAGCAGCACAGATACGCAGTATTTT	CSASRDSSTDTQYF
TRBJ2-3	TRBV29-1	15	few	TRBD1	TGCAGCGTGAAAGAGACAGGGGCTCCCACAGATACGCAGTATTTT	CSVKETGAPTDTQYF
TRBJ1-1	TRBV12-3/TRBV12-4	13	few	-	TGTGCCAGCAGTTTATCGGGGCAGGACCAAGCTTTCTTT	CASSLSGQDQAFF
TRBJ2-7	TRBV13	15	many	TRBD1	TGTGCCAGCACCCCTGGGGGGACAGGGTTACGCGAGCAGTACTTC	CASTPGGTGLREQYF
TRBJ1-5	TRBV6-5	18	many	TRBD1	TGTGCCAGCAGTTACCGGTGGGACAGGGGGCCCTTAAATCAGCCCCAGCATTTT	CASSYRWDRGPLNQPQHF
TRBJ2-5	TRBV27	13	many	TRBD1	TGTGCCAGCGGAATGGGACAGGGGTCGCCCCAGTACTTC	CASGMGQGSPQYF
TRBJ2-7	TRBV28	13	few	-	TGTGCCAGCAGTTTCCAGGGGAATCCACGGCAGTACTTC	CASSFQGNPRQYF
TRBJ2-3	TRBV20-1	14	-	-	TGCAGTGCTAGACGCTCTTGGGGCACAGATACGCAGTATTTT	CSARRSWGTDTQYF
TRBJ1-1	TRBV15	14	few	-	TGTGCCACCAGCAGGACGCCAGGGAACACTGAAGCTTTCTTT	CATSRTPGNTEAFF
TRBJ1-1	TRBV28	15	many	-	TGTGCCAGCACTGAGGCCGGACAATTGAACACTGAAGCTTTCTTT	CASTEAGQLNTEAFF
TRBJ1-1	TRBV6-1	15	many	TRBD1	TGTGCCAGCATTTTAGGGACAGGGGTTAGAACTGAAGCTTTCTTT	CASILGTGVRTEAFF
TRBJ1-5	TRBV20-1	13	-	-	TGCAGTGCAACCGGCACTTCAGATCAGCCCCAGCATTTT	CSATGTSDQPQHF
TRBJ2-5	TRBV6-5	16	many	-	TGTGCCAGCAGTTACTCGATCCTAGTTGCCCAAGAGACCCAGTACTTC	CASSYSILVAQETQYF
TRBJ2-5	TRBV3-1	16	-	-	TGTGCCAGCAGCCAAGAAGGGGGACTGTTAGGCCAGACCCAGTACTTC	CASSQEGGLLGQTQYF
TRBJ1-4	TRBV12-3/TRBV12-4	14	-	-	TGTGCCAGCAGTTGGGGGGGCGCGGCTGAAAAACTGTTTTTT	CASSWGGAAEKLFF
TRBJ2-2	TRBV11-2	15	few	-	TGTGCCAGCAGCCCCCGAATCGACCCCTCCGGGGAGCTGTTTTTT	CASSPRIDPSGELFF
TRBJ2-3	TRBV6-2/TRBV6-3	12	few	-	TGTGCCAGCAGTCGATCGGCAGATACGCAGTATTTT	CASSRSADTQYF
TRBJ2-1	TRBV28	13	many	-	TGTGCCAGCAGGTCGGGCTCCTACAATGAGCAGTTCTTC	CASRSGSYNEQFF
TRBJ2-7	TRBV20-1	11	many	TRBD2	TGCAGTGGGAGCGGGGGGTACGAGCAGTACTTC	CSGSGGYEQYF
TRBJ2-5	TRBV5-1	15	few	-	TGCGCCAGCAGCTTGGGGGACAAGTACCAAGAGACCCAGTACTTC	CASSLGDKYQETQYF
TRBJ2-1	TRBV19	18	-	TRBD2	TGTGCCAGTAGTATCCCAGGGGCATCTAGCGGGAGGGCCTTTGAGCAGTTCTTC	CASSIPGASSGRAFEQFF
TRBJ1-1	TRBV3-1	15	many	-	TGTGCCAGCAGCCGTTTGGGAGGGGTGAACACTGAAGCTTTCTTT	CASSRLGGVNTEAFF
TRBJ1-5	TRBV2	15	-	TRBD1	TGTGCCAGCAGAGCTCAGGGGGCGAGCAATCAGCCCCAGCATTTT	CASRAQGASNQPQHF